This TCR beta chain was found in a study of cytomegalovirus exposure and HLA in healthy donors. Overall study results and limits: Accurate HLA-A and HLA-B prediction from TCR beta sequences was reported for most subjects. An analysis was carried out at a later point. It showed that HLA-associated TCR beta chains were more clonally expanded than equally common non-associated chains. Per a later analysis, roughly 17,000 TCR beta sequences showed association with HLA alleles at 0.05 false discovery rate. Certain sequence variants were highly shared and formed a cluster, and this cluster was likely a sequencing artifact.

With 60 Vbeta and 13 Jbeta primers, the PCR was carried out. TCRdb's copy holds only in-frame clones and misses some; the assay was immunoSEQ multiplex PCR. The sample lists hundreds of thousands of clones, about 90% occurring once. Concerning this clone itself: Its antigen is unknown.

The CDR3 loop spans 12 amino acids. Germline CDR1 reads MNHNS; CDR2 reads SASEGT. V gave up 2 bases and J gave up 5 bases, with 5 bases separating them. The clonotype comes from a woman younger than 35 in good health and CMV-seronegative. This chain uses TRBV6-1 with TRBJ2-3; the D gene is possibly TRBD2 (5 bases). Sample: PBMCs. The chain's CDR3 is CASSERGDTQYF. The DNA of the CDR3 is TGTGCCAGCAGTGAACGGGGAGATACGCAGTATTTT.